This entry is about one T cell receptor (beta chain). The record originates from a study of blood T cell repertoires in COVID-19. Study-wide context: T cells, B-cell-depleted T cells, or PBMCs provided the cDNA or gDNA that served as material.

This CDR3 comprises 13 residues. V was pared by 0 bases and J by 7 bases, with 3 bases of the junction left unmatched. CDR1 is SGHDT and CDR2 is YYEEEE in the germline V gene. In the authors' methods: The assay estimated nucleated cells by amplifying reference gene primers. Assay: immunoSEQ multiplex PCR; the TCRdb copy retains only in-frame clones and omits some. That table gives V, J and clone size, and the DNA gave D and trimming. This sample has about 220,000 clones, with about 80% found just once. Input material: peripheral blood. V usage is TRBV5-6 and J usage is TRBJ1-2, with 7 bases fitting TRBD1. The TCR comes from a woman aged 60-75 years with acute or convalescent COVID-19. The CDR3 DNA is TGTGCCAGCAGCTTGGCGGCAGGGGGTGGCTACACCTTC. Its translation: CASSLAAGGGYTF. Supplemented by reference TRBV5-6 and TRBJ1-2, the full variable domain reads DAGVTQSPTHLIKTRGQQVTLRCSPKSGHDTVSWYQQALGQGPQFIFQYYEEEERQRGNFPDRFSGHQFPNYSSELNVNALLLGDSALYLCASSLAAGGGYTFGSGTRLTVV.